The 32 T cell receptor beta chains in this list originate from one sample, sequenced in a study of pediatric ulcerative colitis (dated by TCRdb to about 2019). During colonoscopy, one to two rectal pinch biopsies were obtained for research purposes. Libraries were built with the immunoSEQ multiplex PCR assay. TCRdb re-hosts the immuneACCESS table, in-frame sequences only. Its copies lack some clones; in the studies checked, an unresolved V gene accounts for under half of them, and the cause for the rest is not known. A total of some 35,000 clones appear in this sample, 81% of them only once. Of the sample, 0.9% to 1.2% is held by the ten largest clones. Source material: gut tissue. These receptors came from a boy aged 5-17 years with mild ulcerative colitis.

This clone was seen once. The chain has TRBV5-8 and TRBJ2-4, with 7 positions matching TRBD1. The CDR3 is made up of 12 amino acids. CDR1 SGHTS and CDR2 YDEGEE come from the germline V gene. With 4 bases clipped from V and 9 bases from J, the junction kept 4 bases outside the gene matches. The CDR3 nucleotides read TGTGCCAGCAGCCGGACAGGTAGCATTCAGTACTTC. Translation gives CASSRTGSIQYF. Based on the CDR3 plus reference TRBV5-8 and TRBJ2-4, the full variable domain is EAGVTQSPTHLIKTRGQQATLRCSPISGHTSVYWYQQALGLGLQFLLWYDEGEERNRGNFPPRFSGRQFPNYSSELNVNALELEDSALYLCASSRTGSIQYFGAGTRLSVL.

The J gene is TRBJ2-7, the V gene TRBV5-5; no definite D call. This CDR3 has 13 residues. Germline V gene lookup returns CDR1 SGHKS and CDR2 YYEKEE (reference sequence). V lost 4 bases, J lost 7 bases, and 15 bases lay in between. The CDR3 nucleotides are TGTGCCAGCAGCGTCGCCTCGGTGGGAGAGCAGTACTTC. This codes for CASSVASVGEQYF.

The chain couples TRBV5-4 to TRBJ2-2; 10 bases map to TRBD1. The CDR3 length is 15 residues. Germline V gene sequence: CDR1 SGHNT, CDR2 YYREEE (reference sequence). J gave up 6 bases and V 1 base, and 3 bases lay outside the gene matches. CDR3 DNA sequence: TGTGCCAGCAGCTTGCGGGACAGGGGTGCCGGGGAGCTGTTTTTT. Its translation is CASSLRDRGAGELFF.

CDR3 DNA: TGTGCCAGCAGCAAAAGGAGGGAAAAGGGCACTGAAGCTTTCTTT. This sequence encodes CASSKRREKGTEAFF. The chain recombines TRBV21-1 with TRBJ1-1. TRBV21-1 is an annotated pseudogene. The CDR3 spans 15 residues.

V gene TRBV14 combines with J gene TRBJ1-1; D is uncertain. The CDR3 is made up of 10 amino acids. Germline values: CDR1 SGHDN, CDR2 FVKESK. The germline V and J ends were trimmed by 7 bases and 4 bases, with 4 bases remaining between them. CDR3 DNA: TGTGCCAGCAATAGCACTGAAGCTTTCTTT. The encoded protein is CASNSTEAFF.

The chain joins TRBV19 to TRBJ2-7; D may match TRBD1 or TRBD2 (5 bases each). The germline V and J ends were trimmed by 3 bases and 2 bases, with 11 bases remaining between them. Germline values: CDR1 LNHDA, CDR2 SQIVND (reference sequence). This CDR3 is built from 14 residues. This CDR3 is CASSIGTATYEQYF. CDR3 bases: TGTGCCAGTAGTATCGGGACCGCCACCTACGAGCAGTACTTC.

The chain recombines TRBV7-9 with TRBJ2-7; D gene uncertain. Germline loops: CDR1 SEHNR, CDR2 FQNEAQ (reference sequence). The CDR3 is made up of 13 amino acids. V dropped 3 bases and J dropped 2 bases, with 8 bases sitting between them. The CDR3 protein is CASSFPGTYEQYF. Here the CDR3 DNA reads TGTGCCAGCAGCTTCCCCGGAACCTACGAGCAGTACTTC.

V is TRBV11-2 and J is TRBJ2-7, with 7 bases lining up with TRBD1. Germline V gene lookup returns CDR1 SGHAT and CDR2 FQNNGV. The CDR3 loop spans 14 amino acids. V was clipped by 2 bases and J by 3 bases; unmatched bases: 4. CDR3 sequence reads: CASSLSRGFYEQYF. DNA of the CDR3: TGTGCCAGCAGCTTATCCAGGGGGTTCTACGAGCAGTACTTC.

The chain combines TRBV7-2 with TRBJ2-7; TRBD2 matches 9 bases. V dropped 4 bases and J dropped 5; count of bases not matched to a gene: 12. CDR1 is SGHTA and CDR2 is FQGNSA in the germline V gene. This CDR3 has 16 residues. The CDR3 DNA reads as TGTGCCAGCAGCTCCTCGGCGGCGGGGGGGCGGAACGAGCAGTACTTC. Translated, it gives CASSSSAAGGRNEQYF.

This chain links TRBV4-2 with TRBJ2-3; TRBD2 aligns across 8 bases. The length of the CDR3 is 15 residues. Germline V gene sequence: CDR1 LGHNA, CDR2 YNFKEQ. J was trimmed by 2 bases and V by 7 bases; bases with no gene match: 8. The CDR3 nucleotides are TGTGCCAGCACCCGGGGGGGTTCCTCCACAGATACGCAGTATTTT. Encoded protein: CASTRGGSSTDTQYF.

The V gene is TRBV4-2, the J gene TRBJ2-7; possibly TRBD2 for D (7 bases). Germline CDR1 LGHNA, CDR2 YNFKEQ. The ends were cut back, 4 bases at V and 3 bases at J, with 13 bases in the middle. This CDR3 has 14 amino acids. CDR3 nucleotides: TGTGCCAGCAGCCCGGGCGGGGGCCTCTACGAGCAGTACTTC. Its translation: CASSPGGGLYEQYF.

This clone was observed once. The chain links TRBV11-3 to TRBJ1-4, with 7 positions matching TRBD1. Per the germline V gene, CDR1 is SGHNT and CDR2 is YENEEA. CDR3 size: 16 residues. Germline trimming cut 2 bases from V and 0 bases from J; bases unmatched to any gene: 3. The CDR3, as DNA: TGTGCCAGCAGCTTACCAGGACAGGCAACTAATGAAAAACTGTTTTTT. It is translated as CASSLPGQATNEKLFF.

This clone has a single count. This sequence joins TRBV7-9 and TRBJ2-5, with 8 nucleotides matching TRBD1. The CDR3 spans 15 residues. J gave up 5 bases and V 3 bases, and 8 bases lay outside the gene matches. From germline, CDR1 is SEHNR and CDR2 FQNEAQ (reference sequence). CDR3 coding DNA: TGTGCCAGCAGCTTTCGACAGGGGAGCAGGGAGACCCAGTACTTC. This gives the protein CASSFRQGSRETQYF.

On this clone itself: An end of the junction differs from the germline gene, which may be a read error. The V call is TRBV7-7, the J call TRBJ1-1; D possibly corresponds to TRBD1 (5 bases). The CDR3 runs to 14 residues. Germline CDR1 and CDR2: SSHAT and FNYEAQ (reference sequence). The CDR3 protein is CASSPNPGSAEAFF. The CDR3 DNA reads TGTGCTAGCAGCCCCAATCCAGGGTCGGCTGAAGCTTTCTTT.

The rearrangement links TRBV5-5 to TRBJ2-5; no clear D. CDR1 is SGHKS and CDR2 is YYEKEE in the germline V gene (reference sequence). CDR3 length: 13 residues. Trimming left V 0 bases short and J 5 bases short, with 8 bases between. In nucleotides, the CDR3 is TGTGCCAGCAGCTTGGCCGGCTGGGAGACCCAGTACTTC. Amino acids: CASSLAGWETQYF.

This clone was seen a few times. The V call is TRBV19, the J call TRBJ1-5; D gene unclear. The CDR3 runs 12 residues. V dropped 6 bases and J dropped 4 bases, with 7 bases sitting between them. The germline V gene encodes CDR1 LNHDA and CDR2 SQIVND (reference sequence). The DNA for the CDR3 is TGTGCCAGTAGAAGAAAGAATCAGCCCCAGCATTTT. Its translation is CASRRKNQPQHF.

J is TRBJ1-5 and V is TRBV6-1, with D unclear. The CDR3 covers 17 residues. The V end was cut by 2 bases, the J end by 2 bases, with 16 bases between. Per the germline V gene, CDR1 is MNHNS and CDR2 is SASEGT. DNA of the CDR3: TGTGCCAGCAGTGAAAGGTACCCGTCTTTGGGCAATCAGCCCCAGCATTTT. It is translated as CASSERYPSLGNQPQHF.

The rearrangement uses TRBV4-2 and TRBJ2-6, with D tentatively TRBD1 or TRBD2 (5 bases each). The V end was cut by 0 bases, the J end by 0 bases, with 9 bases between. CDR3 length: 17 residues. Per the germline V gene, CDR1 is LGHNA and CDR2 is YNFKEQ. The CDR3: CASSQDRGVSGANVLTF. CDR3 bases: TGTGCCAGCAGCCAAGATAGGGGAGTCTCTGGGGCCAACGTCCTGACTTTC.

The rearrangement joins TRBV7-8 to TRBJ2-7, with 11 nucleotides matching TRBD2. Germline V lookup: CDR1 SGHVS, CDR2 FQNEAQ. Germline trimming cut 2 bases from V and 4 bases from J; bases unmatched to any gene: 10. CDR3 length equals 17 residues. In DNA form, the CDR3 reads TGTGCCAGCAGCTTATTTAGCGGGGGGGCTTGGACATACGAGCAGTACTTC. It codes for CASSLFSGGAWTYEQYF.

For the CDR3, the DNA is TGCGCCAGCAGCTTGGGGCTCACTCCCTACAATGAGCAGTTCTTC. The encoded protein is CASSLGLTPYNEQFF. The chain links TRBV5-1 to TRBJ2-1; no clear D. Germline assignment: CDR1 SGHRS and CDR2 YFSETQ. Trimming took off 0 bases at V and 2 bases at J, with 9 bases between the two ends. The CDR3 totals 15 residues.

This clone was found once. This chain uses TRBV5-4 with TRBJ2-7; 7 bases align to TRBD1. Germline V gene data show CDR1 as SGHNT and CDR2 as YYREEE (reference sequence). The CDR3 loop spans 15 amino acids. With V trimmed by 2 bases and J by 2 bases, 7 bases remained unmatched. CDR3 sequence reads: CASSLVGTEPYEQYF. CDR3 in DNA: TGTGCCAGCAGCTTAGTCGGGACAGAGCCCTACGAGCAGTACTTC.

The J gene is TRBJ2-7, the V gene TRBV6-5, with a weak D call TRBD1 (6 bases). The CDR3 has 14 residues. V lost 5 bases and J 2 bases, leaving 13 bases between the germline ends. CDR1 and CDR2 from the germline V gene are MNHEY and SVGAGI. In DNA, the CDR3 is TGTGCCAGCAGTCAGGGGCAGATTACCTACGAGCAGTACTTC. It is translated as CASSQGQITYEQYF.

The CDR3 protein is CASSHVLGSGNTIYF. CDR3 DNA: TGCGCCAGCAGCCATGTCCTGGGGTCTGGAAACACCATATATTTT. The V and J genes are TRBV4-1 and TRBJ1-3, with no clear D. V was shortened by 3 bases and J by 1 base, with 10 bases between the two germline ends. Germline CDR1 reads MGHRA; CDR2 reads YSYEKL. The CDR3 contains 15 residues.

This clone has a handful of counts. The CDR3 spells CASSHPPTSGGTGELFF. The DNA of the CDR3 is TGTGCCAGTAGTCACCCCCCGACTAGCGGGGGCACCGGGGAGCTGTTTTTT. This chain links TRBV19 with TRBJ2-2; 12 bases agree with TRBD2. Germline-derived CDR1 and CDR2 are LNHDA and SQIVND (reference sequence). The V segment lost 5 bases and the J segment 4 bases; nucleotides outside the gene matches: 8. The CDR3 runs 17 residues.

This clone was found once. The CDR3 bases are TGTGCCAGCAGTAACACGTGGGGGGGTCCCAACGAGCAGTACTTC. This sequence encodes CASSNTWGGPNEQYF. The chain combines TRBV6-5 with TRBJ2-7; 7 bases map to TRBD2. This CDR3 region has 15 residues. Trimming removed 5 bases from V and 5 bases from J; junction bases left unmatched: 12. Germline values: CDR1 MNHEY, CDR2 SVGAGI.

This rearrangement joins TRBV5-8 to TRBJ2-3, with TRBD2 as a possible D gene (6 bases). Trimming left V 1 base short and J 0 bases short, with 9 bases between. The germline V gene encodes CDR1 SGHTS and CDR2 YDEGEE. CDR3 length: 15 residues. The CDR3 loop reads CASSLLGGSTDTQYF. The CDR3 region has the DNA TGTGCCAGCAGCTTGCTCGGGGGAAGCACAGATACGCAGTATTTT.

With respect to this clone: This same CDR3 is encoded by further DNA sequences in the sample. This chain joins TRBV5-8 and TRBJ1-2; no firm D call. CDR1 is SGHTS and CDR2 is YDEGEE in the germline V gene. CDR3 length equals 13 residues. Trimming pared 0 bases from V and 8 bases from J, leaving 11 bases between. CDR3 sequence reads: CASSLGRAGGYTF. CDR3 nucleotide sequence: TGTGCCAGCAGCTTGGGGAGGGCGGGCGGCTACACCTTC.

The J gene is TRBJ1-3, the V gene TRBV7-2; no firm D call. Germline V CDR1 and CDR2: SGHTA, FQGNSA. There are 13 residues in the CDR3. With 0 bases removed from V and 0 bases from J, the gap between germline ends came to 0 bases. CDR3 nucleotides: TGTGCCAGCAGCTTAGCCTCTGGAAACACCATATATTTT. Its translation is CASSLASGNTIYF.

This clone was recorded a few times. Here the CDR3 DNA reads TGTGCCAGCAGTACATCAATGACAGGGTTGGAAAAACTGTTTTTT. This translates into CASSTSMTGLEKLFF. The chain couples TRBV6-5 to TRBJ1-4, with TRBD1 matching over 7 bases. CDR3 size: 15 residues. Germline loops: CDR1 MNHEY, CDR2 SVGAGI. The V and J ends lost 5 bases and 8 bases, in that order; junction bases with no gene match: 11.

The rearrangement links TRBV30 to TRBJ2-5; 9 bases map to TRBD1. CDR1 GTSNPN and CDR2 SVGIG come from the germline V gene (reference sequence). V shed 3 bases and J 5 bases; nucleotides not matched to a gene: 4. CDR3 length: 13 residues. The CDR3 nucleotides are TGTGCCTGGAGGGGACAGGGTGGCGAGACCCAGTACTTC. The encoded protein is CAWRGQGGETQYF.

This clone was counted between two and nine times. The genes are TRBV4-1 and TRBJ1-5, with 8 bases fitting TRBD1. This CDR3 region has 14 residues. CDR1 is MGHRA, CDR2 YSYEKL, per germline. V gave up 4 bases and J gave up 7 bases; unmatched junction bases: 6. The CDR3 DNA is TGCGCCAGCAGCCGGGCAACAGGGGGGCAGCCCCAGCATTTT. As protein: CASSRATGGQPQHF.

The chain carries TRBV18 and TRBJ1-6; no firm D call. Trimming removed 1 base at V and 4 bases at J, with 5 bases between. Germline lookup yields CDR1 KGHSH and CDR2 LQKENI. The length of the CDR3 is 14 residues. The CDR3 is CASSPRSYNSPLHF. The CDR3 coding sequence is TGTGCCAGCTCACCACGGAGTTATAATTCACCCCTCCACTTT.